This T cell receptor (beta chain) was sequenced during a study of cytomegalovirus exposure and HLA in healthy donors. PCR employed 60 Vbeta and 13 Jbeta primers. TCRdb's table, derived via immunoSEQ multiplex PCR, lists solely in-frame clones and lacks some. The sample carries around 180,000 clones, 80% recorded once. This CDR3 has 13 amino acids. V was clipped by 3 bases and J by 3 bases; unmatched bases: 4. Germline-derived CDR1 and CDR2 are SQVTM and ANQGSEA. The rearrangement links TRBV29-1 to TRBJ1-1; 7 bases are a match to TRBD1. Sequences were obtained from PBMCs. This clonotype was sampled from a middle-aged woman in good health and CMV-seronegative. CDR3 protein: CSVDEGGDTEAFF. DNA of the CDR3: TGCAGCGTTGATGAAGGGGGCGACACTGAAGCTTTCTTT. The full variable domain, its missing parts supplied by reference TRBV29-1 and TRBJ1-1, is SAVISQKPSRDICQRGTSLTIQCQVDSQVTMMFWYRQQPGQSLTLIATANQGSEATYESGFVIDKFPISRPNLTFSTLTVSNMSPEDSSIYLCSVDEGGDTEAFFGQGTRLTVV.